These 12 T cell receptor beta chains originate from one sample sequenced in a study of blood T cell repertoires in COVID-19. Measured with immunoSEQ multiplex PCR; TCRdb has only the in-frame clones, and not every one. This table has 50,000 to 65,000 clones, roughly 86% appearing once. Source material: peripheral blood. All receptors come from a human donor in a cohort sampled during active COVID-19.

The J gene is TRBJ2-7, the V gene TRBV4-2; D perhaps matches TRBD1 (5 bases). This CDR3 spans 14 amino acids. V was pared by 0 bases and J by 0 bases, with 6 bases between. Germline V CDR1 and CDR2: LGHNA, YNFKEQ. This CDR3 reads CASSQERGSYEQYF. The CDR3 coding sequence is TGTGCCAGCAGCCAAGAAAGGGGCTCCTACGAGCAGTACTTC.

CDR3 residues: CASSLEVAGGGDTQYF. The DNA for the CDR3 is TGTGCCAGCAGCTTAGAAGTAGCGGGAGGTGGAGATACGCAGTATTTT. The V call is TRBV7-2, the J call TRBJ2-3, with TRBD2 identical over 10 bases. The CDR3 contains 16 residues. Germline CDR1 and CDR2: SGHTA and FQGNSA. V was clipped by 1 base and J by 5 bases; unmatched bases: 6.

The chain has TRBV3-1 (or the pseudogene TRBV3-2) and TRBJ2-7; 8 bases map to TRBD2. Germline CDR1 LGHDT, CDR2 YNNKEL (reference sequence). V trimming: 4 bases; J trimming: 4 bases; junction bases outside the gene matches: 12. The CDR3 is made up of 16 amino acids. The CDR3 spells CASSLGLVRNIYEQYF. The CDR3 DNA follows: TGTGCCAGCAGCCTGGGACTAGTAAGGAATATTTACGAGCAGTACTTC.

The chain has TRBV6-2 or TRBV6-3 and TRBJ1-6; TRBD1 agrees at 10 bases. Unmatched junction bases numbered 14, after V lost 4 bases and J lost 5 bases. Germline CDR1 MNHEY, CDR2 SVGEGT. This CDR3 region has 19 residues. CDR3 sequence reads: CASSSRQGAPLDDNSPLHF. The CDR3 bases are TGTGCCAGCAGTTCCAGACAGGGGGCTCCTCTTGACGATAATTCACCCCTCCACTTT.

The rearrangement uses TRBV28 and TRBJ2-7; D gene ambiguous. The CDR3 contains 13 residues. Per germline, CDR1 MDHEN and CDR2 SYDVKM. Trimming left V 5 bases short and J 3 bases short, with 11 bases between. This CDR3 is CASSPPRFYEQYF. In nucleotides, the CDR3 is TGTGCCAGCAGTCCCCCTAGATTCTACGAGCAGTACTTC.

The chain carries TRBV30 and TRBJ2-1; 8 bases map to TRBD2. The trim removed 0 bases at V and 10 bases at J, leaving 8 bases unmatched. This CDR3 has 14 amino acids. Germline V gene sequence: CDR1 GTSNPN, CDR2 SVGIG (reference sequence). In DNA form, the CDR3 reads TGTGCCTGGAGTGTGGTGCGGGGGGCGAGCGAGCAGTTCTTC. It specifies CAWSVVRGASEQFF.

In this sample, this clone turned up a few times. J is TRBJ1-1 and V is TRBV7-3; possible D gene TRBD1, 6 bases. The V and J ends lost 0 bases and 7 bases respectively, with 9 bases between them. This CDR3 spans 13 amino acids. CDR1 SGHTA and CDR2 FQGTGA come from the germline V gene. CDR3 residues: CASSLTGGVEAFF. The DNA of the CDR3 is TGTGCCAGCAGCTTAACTGGGGGCGTTGAAGCTTTCTTT. Full variable domain (rest looked up from reference TRBV7-3 and TRBJ1-1): GAGVSQTPSNKVTEKGKYVELRCDPISGHTALYWYRQSLGQGPEFLIYFQGTGAADDSGLPNDRFFAVRPEGSVSTLKIQRTERGDSAVYLCASSLTGGVEAFFGQGTRLTVV.

The chain combines TRBV28 with TRBJ1-1; D not certain. Trimming pared 7 bases from V and 8 bases from J, leaving 11 bases between. CDR3 length equals 11 residues. Germline lookup yields CDR1 MDHEN and CDR2 SYDVKM. CDR3 nucleotide sequence: TGTGCCAGCACGGCTAGGAGGGAAGCTTTCTTT. Encoded protein: CASTARREAFF.

The chain couples TRBV27 to TRBJ2-7; D may be TRBD1 (6 bases). The V end was cut by 7 bases, the J end by 0 bases, with 13 bases between. This CDR3 is built from 14 residues. CDR1 MNHEY and CDR2 SMNVEV come from the germline V gene (reference sequence). The chain's CDR3 is CASKLQGFSYEQYF. CDR3 nucleotide sequence: TGTGCCAGCAAACTACAGGGATTCTCCTACGAGCAGTACTTC.

The V call is TRBV3-1 (or the pseudogene TRBV3-2), the J call TRBJ2-2, with 9 bases that match TRBD2. The germline CDR1 and CDR2 sequences are LGHDT and YNNKEL (reference sequence). The length of the CDR3 is 16 residues. V lost 4 bases to trimming and J lost 3 bases; unmatched junction nucleotides: 6. CDR3 DNA sequence: TGTGCCAGCAGCCGGGAGGGACTAGCTTACACCGGGGAGCTGTTTTTT. This codes for CASSREGLAYTGELFF.

The rearrangement uses TRBV4-1 and TRBJ2-2, with TRBD1 identical over 8 bases. The CDR3 loop spans 14 amino acids. Per the germline V gene, CDR1 is MGHRA and CDR2 is YSYEKL. The V and J ends lost 3 bases and 3 bases, in that order; junction bases with no gene match: 0. The CDR3 DNA sequence: TGCGCCAGCAGCCACAGGGGGCACACCGGGGAGCTGTTTTTT. This gives the protein CASSHRGHTGELFF.

The V gene is TRBV11-2, the J gene TRBJ2-2; D may be TRBD1 (6 bases). Per germline, CDR1 SGHAT and CDR2 FQNNGV. The V gene lost 2 bases and the J gene lost 5 bases, with 15 bases spanning the gap. The CDR3 totals 16 residues. CDR3 sequence reads: CASSLSQGSITGELFF. The DNA of the CDR3 is TGTGCCAGCAGCTTATCGCAGGGGAGTATTACCGGGGAGCTGTTTTTT.